These 3 T cell receptor beta chains originate from one sample sequenced in a study of blood T cell repertoires in COVID-19. Repertoires were generated with immunoSEQ multiplex PCR, while TCRdb's copy carries only in-frame clones and drops some. The sample carries 150,000 or so clones, approximately 85% recorded once. Input material: peripheral blood. The receptor source for this set is a man in his fifties or sixties with COVID-19, enrolled during active disease.

The V gene is TRBV19, the J gene TRBJ1-6; tentatively, D is TRBD1 (6 bases). Trimming shortened V by 10 bases and J by 10 bases, and 20 bases separated the two germline ends. Germline V lookup: CDR1 LNHDA, CDR2 SQIVND (reference sequence). This CDR3 region has 14 residues. In DNA form, the CDR3 reads TGTGCCACCGACGGAGCGGGGGGCACCTCACCCCTCCACTTT. Its protein product is CATDGAGGTSPLHF.

V and J are TRBV7-2 and TRBJ1-1; TRBD1 is a possible D gene (5 bases). V dropped 7 bases and J dropped 4 bases, with 16 bases sitting between them. CDR3 length: 14 amino acids. Germline CDR1 is SGHTA and CDR2 is FQGNSA. CDR3 in DNA: TGTGCCAGCACCCCCCGGAGGGGACCCACTGAAGCTTTCTTT. Its protein is CASTPRRGPTEAFF.

V usage is TRBV9 and J usage is TRBJ2-7; TRBD1 agrees at 10 bases. CDR3 length equals 16 residues. Germline V CDR1 and CDR2: SGDLS, YYNGEE. V trimming: 0 bases; J trimming: 5 bases; junction bases outside the gene matches: 8. The CDR3 region has the DNA TGTGCCAGCAGCGTAGGGGCCGGGACAGGGGTCCACGAGCAGTACTTC. Its protein product is CASSVGAGTGVHEQYF.